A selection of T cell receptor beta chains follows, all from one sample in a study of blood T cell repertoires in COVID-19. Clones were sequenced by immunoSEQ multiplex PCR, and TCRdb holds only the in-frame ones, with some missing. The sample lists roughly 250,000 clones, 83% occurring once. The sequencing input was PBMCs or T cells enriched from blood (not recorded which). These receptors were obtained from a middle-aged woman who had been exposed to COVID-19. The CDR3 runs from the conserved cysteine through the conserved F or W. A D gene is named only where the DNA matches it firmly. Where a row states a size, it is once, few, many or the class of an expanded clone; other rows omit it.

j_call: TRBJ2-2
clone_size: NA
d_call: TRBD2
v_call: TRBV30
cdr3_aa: CAWSVRSGGHTGELFF
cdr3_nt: TGTGCCTGGAGTGTACGTAGCGGGGGGCACACCGGGGAGCTGTTTTTT

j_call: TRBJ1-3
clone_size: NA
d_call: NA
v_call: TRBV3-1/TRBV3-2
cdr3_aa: CASSQTGQRFFDTIYF
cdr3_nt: TGTGCCAGCAGCCAAACAGGGCAACGTTTCTTTGACACCATATATTTT

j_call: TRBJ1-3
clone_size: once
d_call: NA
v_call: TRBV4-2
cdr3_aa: CASSQDMRVTSGNTIYF
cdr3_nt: TGTGCCAGCAGCCAAGATATGCGGGTAACCTCTGGAAACACCATATATTTT

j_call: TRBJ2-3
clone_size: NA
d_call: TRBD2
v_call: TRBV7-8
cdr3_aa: CASSRRVAGSTDTQYF
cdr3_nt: TGTGCCAGCAGCCGCCGGGTAGCGGGGAGCACAGATACGCAGTATTTT

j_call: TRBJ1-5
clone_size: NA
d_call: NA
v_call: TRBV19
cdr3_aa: CASRTGGFDNSNQPQHF
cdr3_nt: TGTGCCAGTCGAACGGGGGGGTTTGACAATAGCAATCAGCCCCAGCATTTT

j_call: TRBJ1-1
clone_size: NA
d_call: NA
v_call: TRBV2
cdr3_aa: CASNLRTEAFF
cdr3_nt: TGTGCCAGCAACCTCAGAACTGAAGCTTTCTTT

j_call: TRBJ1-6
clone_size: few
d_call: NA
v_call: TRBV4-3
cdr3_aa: CASSQAGANSPLHF
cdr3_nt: TGCGCCAGCAGCCAAGCAGGGGCGAATTCACCCCTCCACTTT

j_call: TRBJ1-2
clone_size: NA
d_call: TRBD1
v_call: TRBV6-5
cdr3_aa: CASSYRTGLGGYTF
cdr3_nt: TGTGCCAGCAGTTACAGGACAGGGCTAGGTGGCTACACCTTC

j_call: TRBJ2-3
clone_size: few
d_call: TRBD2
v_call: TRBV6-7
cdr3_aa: CASSFSRGGTDTQYF
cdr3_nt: TGTGCCAGCAGTTTTTCCCGGGGGGGCACAGATACGCAGTATTTT

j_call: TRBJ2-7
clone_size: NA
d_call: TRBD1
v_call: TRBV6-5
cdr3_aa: CASGRSGQGIYEQYF
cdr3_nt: TGTGCCAGCGGAAGATCGGGACAGGGGATCTACGAGCAGTACTTC

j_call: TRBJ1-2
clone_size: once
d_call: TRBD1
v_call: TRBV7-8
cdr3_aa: CASSLETGGASYGYTF
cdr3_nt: TGTGCCAGCAGCTTAGAAACAGGGGGCGCCTCCTATGGCTACACCTTC

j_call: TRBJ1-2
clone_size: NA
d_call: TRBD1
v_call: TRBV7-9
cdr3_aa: CASSQDRDYGYTF
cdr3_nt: TGTGCCAGCAGTCAAGACAGGGACTATGGCTACACCTTC

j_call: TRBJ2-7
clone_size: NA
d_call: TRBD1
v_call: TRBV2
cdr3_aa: CASRGTGSYEQYF
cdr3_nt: TGTGCCAGCAGGGGGACAGGGAGCTACGAGCAGTACTTC

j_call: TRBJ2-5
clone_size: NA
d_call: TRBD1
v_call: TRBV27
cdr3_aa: CASSALTGKRGTQYF
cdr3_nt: TGTGCCAGCAGTGCCTTGACAGGGAAGAGAGGGACCCAGTACTTC

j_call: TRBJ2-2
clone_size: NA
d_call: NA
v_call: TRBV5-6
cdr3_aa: CASSFSNAGELFF
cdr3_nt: TGTGCCAGCAGCTTCAGTAATGCCGGGGAGCTGTTTTTT

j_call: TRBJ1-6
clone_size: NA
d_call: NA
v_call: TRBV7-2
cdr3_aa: CASSKSDPRDSPLHF
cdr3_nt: TGTGCCAGCAGCAAATCGGACCCGAGGGATTCACCCCTCCACTTT

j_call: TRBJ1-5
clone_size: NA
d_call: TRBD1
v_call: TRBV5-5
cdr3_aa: CASSLQGNGNQPQHF
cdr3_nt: TGTGCCAGCAGTTTACAGGGGAATGGCAATCAGCCCCAGCATTTT

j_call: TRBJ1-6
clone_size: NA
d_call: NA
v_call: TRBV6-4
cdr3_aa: CASSDTGQWNSPLHF
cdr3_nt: TGTGCCAGCAGTGATACCGGACAGTGGAATTCACCCCTCCACTTT

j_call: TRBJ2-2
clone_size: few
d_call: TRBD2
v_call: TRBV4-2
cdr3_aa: CASSPRTSQITNTGELFF
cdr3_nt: TGTGCCAGCAGCCCCCGGACTAGCCAAATCACTAACACCGGGGAGCTGTTTTTT

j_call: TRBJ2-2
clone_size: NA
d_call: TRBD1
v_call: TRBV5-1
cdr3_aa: CASSVLTGTGELFF
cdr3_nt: TGCGCCAGCAGCGTATTGACAGGGACCGGGGAGCTGTTTTTT

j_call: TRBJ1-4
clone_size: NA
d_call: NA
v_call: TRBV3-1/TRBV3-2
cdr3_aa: CASSQDTREKLFF
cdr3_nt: TGTGCCAGCAGCCAAGATACCCGGGAAAAACTGTTTTTT

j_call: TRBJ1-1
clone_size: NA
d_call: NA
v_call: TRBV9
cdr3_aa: CASSVMGGMNTEAFF
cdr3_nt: TGTGCCAGCAGCGTAATGGGGGGTATGAACACTGAAGCTTTCTTT

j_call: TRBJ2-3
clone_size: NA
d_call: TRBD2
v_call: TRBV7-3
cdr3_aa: CASSLTFERGGDTQYF
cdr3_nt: TGTGCCAGCAGCTTAACGTTCGAGCGGGGGGGAGATACGCAGTATTTT

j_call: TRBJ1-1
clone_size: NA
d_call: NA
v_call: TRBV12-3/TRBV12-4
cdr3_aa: CASSFREATEAFF
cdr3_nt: TGTGCCAGCAGTTTCAGGGAGGCCACTGAAGCTTTCTTT

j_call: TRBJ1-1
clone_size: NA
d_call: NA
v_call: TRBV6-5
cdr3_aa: CASRLYRDTEAFF
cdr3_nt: TGTGCCAGCAGACTGTACAGGGACACTGAAGCTTTCTTT

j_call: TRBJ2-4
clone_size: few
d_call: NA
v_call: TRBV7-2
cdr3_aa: CASSFYGENIQYF
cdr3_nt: TGTGCCAGCAGCTTTTACGGGGAGAACATTCAGTACTTC

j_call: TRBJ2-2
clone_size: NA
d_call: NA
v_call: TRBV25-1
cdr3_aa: CASSDLPPGNTGELFF
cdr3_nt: TGTGCCAGCAGTGACCTACCCCCTGGGAACACCGGGGAGCTGTTTTTT

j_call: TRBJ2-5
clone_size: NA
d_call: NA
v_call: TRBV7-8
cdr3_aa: CASSLLLKTQYF
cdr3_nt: TGTGCCAGCAGCTTACTTTTAAAGACCCAGTACTTC

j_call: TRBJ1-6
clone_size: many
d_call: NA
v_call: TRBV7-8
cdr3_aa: CASSLDTGLNNSPLHF
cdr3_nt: TGTGCCAGCAGCTTAGACACAGGCCTAAATAATTCACCCCTCCACTTT

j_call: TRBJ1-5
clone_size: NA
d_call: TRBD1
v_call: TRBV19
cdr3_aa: CASAGTGLVGSNQPQHF
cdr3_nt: TGTGCCAGCGCCGGGACAGGGTTAGTCGGAAGCAATCAGCCCCAGCATTTT

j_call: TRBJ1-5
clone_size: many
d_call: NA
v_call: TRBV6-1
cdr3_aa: CASSDPRGGAPGNQPQHF
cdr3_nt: TGTGCCAGCAGTGACCCCCGCGGGGGCGCGCCCGGCAATCAGCCCCAGCATTTT

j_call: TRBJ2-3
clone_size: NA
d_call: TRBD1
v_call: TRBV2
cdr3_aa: CASSPRTGRDTQYF
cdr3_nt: TGTGCCAGCAGTCCCAGGACAGGAAGGGATACGCAGTATTTT

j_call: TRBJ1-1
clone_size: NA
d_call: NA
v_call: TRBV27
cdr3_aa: CASSPSPGRAGTEAFF
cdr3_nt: TGTGCCAGCAGTCCGTCCCCAGGGCGAGCGGGCACTGAAGCTTTCTTT

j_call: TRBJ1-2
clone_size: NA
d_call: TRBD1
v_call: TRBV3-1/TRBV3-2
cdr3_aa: CASSQRTTGGGGGYTF
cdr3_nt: TGTGCCAGCAGCCAGCGAACAACAGGGGGCGGTGGTGGCTACACCTTC

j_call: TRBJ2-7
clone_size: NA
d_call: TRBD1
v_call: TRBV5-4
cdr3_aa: CASSFPDRVPYEQYF
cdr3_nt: TGTGCCAGCAGCTTCCCGGACAGGGTCCCCTACGAGCAGTACTTC

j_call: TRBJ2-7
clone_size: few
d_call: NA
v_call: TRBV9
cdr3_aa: CASSVGGLHSYEQYF
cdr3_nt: TGTGCCAGCAGCGTGGGGGGGCTCCACTCCTACGAGCAGTACTTC

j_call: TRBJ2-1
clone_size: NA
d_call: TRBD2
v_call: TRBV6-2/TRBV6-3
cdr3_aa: CASSYPSIGASGYNEQFF
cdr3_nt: TGTGCCAGCAGTTACCCCAGTATCGGGGCTAGCGGCTACAATGAGCAGTTCTTC

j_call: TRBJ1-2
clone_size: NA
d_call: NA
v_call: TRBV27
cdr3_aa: CASSRPGRGGYTF
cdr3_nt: TGTGCCAGCAGCCGACCTGGCCGAGGTGGCTACACCTTC

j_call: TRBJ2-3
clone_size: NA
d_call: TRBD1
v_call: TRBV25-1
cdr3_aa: CASSRGLTDTQYF
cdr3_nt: TGTGCCAGCAGCAGGGGGCTCACAGATACGCAGTATTTT

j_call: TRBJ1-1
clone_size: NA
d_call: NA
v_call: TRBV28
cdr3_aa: CASSPGSPYGTEAFF
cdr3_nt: TGTGCCAGCAGCCCGGGGTCCCCCTATGGGACTGAAGCTTTCTTT

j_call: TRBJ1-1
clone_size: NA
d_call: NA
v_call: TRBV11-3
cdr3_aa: CASSLDREREAFF
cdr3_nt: TGTGCCAGCAGCTTAGACCGGGAACGAGAGGCTTTCTTT